What follows describes a single T cell receptor (beta chain). This clone was seen once. Its antigen specificity is not known. Base qualities are not recorded, but no much larger clone differs from it by a single base. The CDR3 has 17 amino acids, counting the end cysteine and phenylalanine. Solely the CDR3 DNA is kept, with 51 bases framed from the first base. V ends up 4 bases short and J 1 base short, with an unmatched junction base count of 11. Via the germline V gene (reference sequence), CDR1 is LNHDA and CDR2 SQIVND. The method behind the library was the immunoSEQ multiplex PCR assay. For most patients, genomic DNA was isolated with the Qiagen DNeasy Blood and Tissue Kit and sent frozen to Adaptive Biotechnologies for TCR sequencing. High-throughput TCR-beta CDR3 sequencing of genomic DNA from most patients was performed by Adaptive Biotechnologies. The original pipeline was this. TCR sequencing data for roughly 20 patients were retrieved from Adaptive's ImmunoSEQ software; a few other patients were processed with MiXCR and VDJtools. CD4 versus CD8 sorting errors were corrected by removing sequences found in both subsets at a frequency ratio below 5:1. CDR3 nucleotide sequences shared by donor and recipient were removed because the origin of these sequences could not be assigned. At least 2-fold expansion over unstimulated cells and a minimum CFSE-low frequency of 0.002% (template counts) or 0.001% (read counts) were required for clones to be classified as alloreactive. Clones were considered mappable if detected in sequenced pre-transplant spleen, lymph node, or MLR CFSE-low populations of the donor or recipient. The cumulative frequency of alloreactive clones was calculated as a percentage of all sequences, weighted by copy number. Not all clones reach the TCRdb copy of this immuneACCESS table, which keeps in-frame sequences only. Checked studies attribute under half of the gap to unresolved V genes and leave the rest unexplained. From that table come the V and J calls and clone size; the DNA was used to work out D and trimming. The sample data list under 150,000 clones, and approximately 95% of these were observed just once. The biggest ten clones account for 0.095% to 0.15% of the sample.

The data are from a study of graft-versus-host responses after intestinal transplantation listed by TCRdb under 2021. In terms of the full investigation: The transplants that recipients received were multivisceral, liver-intestinal, or isolated intestinal. All recipients received anti-thymocyte globulin induction followed by maintenance tacrolimus and steroids for roughly three years. Graft-versus-host and host-versus-graft alloreactive T cell clones were tracked in the graft, circulation and bone marrow after intestinal transplantation using bulk TCR-beta CDR3 sequencing. Alloreactive clones were identified by sequencing pre-transplant mixed lymphocyte reaction products and comparing these products with unstimulated pre-transplant donor and recipient T cells. A cohort of approximately 24 intestinal transplant recipients, including one retransplant, was enrolled, and 3 patients lacking pretransplant specimens were excluded. A peak of at least 4% donor T cells among recipient peripheral blood mononuclear cells was the definition used for donor T cell macrochimerism. Rather than being sequenced by the commercial service, samples from three later patients were sequenced in-house on an Illumina MiSeq and processed with MiXCR.

Sample time point, as interpreted from the label and publication: cells obtained before transplantation from donor or recipient. CD3+CD4+ and CD3+CD8+ populations were FACS-sorted from unstimulated pre-transplant donor and recipient cells taken from spleen or lymph nodes. General findings and caveats noted by the study authors: The conclusions were limited by the relatively low number and heterogeneity of the intestinal transplant patients. High GvH to HvG T cell clonal ratios were observed in the allografts of patients with donor T cell macrochimerism. Early after transplant, peak levels of circulating GvH clones were found to be associated with declines in HvG clones. GvH clones were found in recipient bone marrow, and some of the GvH clones appeared earlier in ileal mucosa or blood, which is consistent with an intestinal mucosal origin.

This chain joins TRBV19 to TRBJ1-1; TRBD1 lines up with 8 middle nucleotides. This specimen consisted of unstimulated CD4+ T cells sorted from spleen or lymph node cells, obtained before intestinal transplant. This TCR came from a human donor who received an intestinal transplant. The nucleotides read TGTGCCAGTAGTAATCTGCGGACAGGGAAAGAGAACACTGAAGCTTTCTTT. Protein translation: CASSNLRTGKENTEAFF.